The present T cell receptor beta chain was sequenced within a study of blood T cell repertoires in COVID-19. In the study overall: Sites across the United States, Italy and Spain contributed samples from acute and convalescent COVID-19.

Cohorts were assigned according to the clinical history that participants reported. Trimming stripped 0 bases from V and 1 base from J, with 12 bases between. Germline lookup yields CDR1 LGHDT and CDR2 YNNKEL (reference sequence). The CDR3 consists of 16 residues. Sequenced by immunoSEQ multiplex PCR; TCRdb stores in-frame clones only, minus some. The table has approximately 120,000 clones, roughly four fifths seen once. Sequencing used PBMCs or T cells enriched from blood (not recorded which). This clonotype was sampled from a man aged 25 to 40 who had recovered from COVID-19. J is TRBJ1-2 and V is TRBV3-1 (or the pseudogene TRBV3-2); tentatively, D is TRBD1 (5 bases). The CDR3 sequence is CASSQDSTGRNYGYTF. The CDR3 DNA follows: TGTGCCAGCAGCCAAGATTCAACAGGCCGTAACTATGGCTACACCTTC.